This is a list of T cell receptor beta chains from one sample in a study of shared clonotypes between healthy human individuals. Clones were read by immunoSEQ multiplex PCR, and TCRdb kept only the in-frame ones, dropping some. This table holds about 1,900,000 clones, less than 95% found once. Source material: naive CD8+ T cells sorted from blood. These receptors originate from a man aged 18 to 30 in good health. CDR3s include the opening cysteine and the closing phenylalanine or tryptophan. A D gene is named only where the DNA matches it firmly. Clone sizes are given selectively: once, few, many, or a class where the clone is expanded.

clone size | D gene | J gene | V gene | CDR3 DNA | CDR3 protein
NA | NA | TRBJ2-5 | TRBV10-2 | TGCGCCAGCAGCATAGGGTCGCAAGAGACCCAGTACTTC | CASSIGSQETQYF
NA | TRBD1 | TRBJ2-7 | TRBV7-2 | TGTGCCAGCAGCTTGGGACAGGGGTACTACGAGCAGTACTTC | CASSLGQGYYEQYF
NA | NA | TRBJ1-2 | TRBV4-1 | TGCGCCAGCAGCCAAGATTCTTGGACACGGAGTGGCAATGGCTACACCTTC | CASSQDSWTRSGNGYTF
NA | TRBD2 | TRBJ2-7 | TRBV27 | TGTGCCAGCTCCCCCAACGGAGGGCTAGCGGCATCCTACGAGCAGTACTTC | CASSPNGGLAASYEQYF
NA | TRBD2 | TRBJ2-7 | TRBV6-1 | TGTGCCAGCAGTGTCGGGGGGTCCTACGAGCAGTACTTC | CASSVGGSYEQYF
NA | TRBD1 | TRBJ1-2 | TRBV28 | TGTGCCAGCAGTTTAGTGGACAGGGGCTATGGCTACACCTTC | CASSLVDRGYGYTF
NA | TRBD2 | TRBJ2-1 | TRBV6-6 | TGTGCCAGCAGACCCTATACTAGCGGGAGGGTCAATGAGCAGTTCTTC | CASRPYTSGRVNEQFF
NA | NA | TRBJ1-6 | TRBV27 | TGTGCCAGCAGTTTATCAAGGGGGGCTAATTCACCCCTCCACTTT | CASSLSRGANSPLHF
NA | TRBD1 | TRBJ2-7 | TRBV30 | TGTGCCTGGAGTGTAGGGGGACCGGGACAGTCCTACGAGCAGTACTTC | CAWSVGGPGQSYEQYF
NA | NA | TRBJ2-5 | TRBV7-2 | TGTGCCAGCAGCTTAGTCGTCGGCAGTTACCAAGAGACCCAGTACTTC | CASSLVVGSYQETQYF
few | NA | TRBJ1-1 | TRBV5-8 | TGTGCCAGCAGCTTGGGACCGAACACTGAAGCTTTCTTT | CASSLGPNTEAFF
NA | TRBD2 | TRBJ2-7 | TRBV15 | TGTGCCACCAGTCGAGGACTAGCGGAGTCAAAGGCCCCTGGCGAGCAGTACTTC | CATSRGLAESKAPGEQYF
NA | NA | TRBJ2-2 | TRBV10-1 | TGCGCCAGCAGTGAGTCTGGGGGAGCCGGGGAGCTGTTTTTT | CASSESGGAGELFF
NA | NA | TRBJ2-5 | TRBV5-6 | TGTGCCAGCAGCTTGGGGCGGGAAGAGACCCAGTACTTC | CASSLGREETQYF
NA | TRBD2 | TRBJ2-7 | TRBV5-4 | TGTGCCAGCAGCTACGCGTCAGCGGGGGCCTACGAGCAGTACTTC | CASSYASAGAYEQYF
NA | NA | TRBJ1-6 | TRBV11-2 | TGTGCCAGCAGCCCAGGTGTTTGGGATTCACCCCTCCACTTT | CASSPGVWDSPLHF
NA | NA | TRBJ2-1 | TRBV15 | TGTGCCACCAGCGTCACCTCCTACAATGAGCAGTTCTTC | CATSVTSYNEQFF
once | NA | TRBJ1-2 | TRBV4-3 | TGCGCCAGCAGTCAAAATGAGGTTGGGTACTATGGCTACACCTTC | CASSQNEVGYYGYTF
NA | NA | TRBJ2-7 | TRBV4-1 | TGCGCCAGCAGCCCGAGGGACAATAGTCTCTACGAGCAGTACTTC | CASSPRDNSLYEQYF
NA | NA | TRBJ2-7 | TRBV6-1 | TGTGCCAGCAGTGAAAGATCGGACATCCCCTGGGGCAACGAGCAGTACTTC | CASSERSDIPWGNEQYF
NA | TRBD2 | TRBJ2-1 | TRBV10-3 | TGTGCCATCAGCGCGGGGAAAACGGGCGGGAGGGTTACCGGGGCCAATGAGCAGTTCTTC | CAISAGKTGGRVTGANEQFF
NA | TRBD2 | TRBJ2-2 | TRBV5-4 | TGTGCCAGCAGCTTCATAGCGGGGAACACCGGGGAGCTGTTTTTT | CASSFIAGNTGELFF
NA | NA | TRBJ2-3 | TRBV7-2 | TGTGCCAGCAGCTTAGAATTTGTGGGAGATACGCAGTATTTT | CASSLEFVGDTQYF
NA | NA | TRBJ1-2 | TRBV25-1 | TGTGCCAGCAGTGGCCACGGAGCTGATGGCTACACCTTC | CASSGHGADGYTF
NA | NA | TRBJ1-2 | TRBV7-8 | TGTGCCAGCAGCTTAGGAGGAGGTGAGGGCTACACCTTC | CASSLGGGEGYTF
NA | NA | TRBJ1-2 | TRBV9 | TGTGCCTCCAATCCAGGGGAAGGATATGGCTACACCTTC | CASNPGEGYGYTF
NA | NA | TRBJ1-1 | TRBV5-4 | TGTGCCAGCAGCCTGGAGAGGGGAAACACTGAAGCTTTCTTT | CASSLERGNTEAFF
NA | TRBD2 | TRBJ2-7 | TRBV10-3 | TGTGCCATCAGTGAGTCGCTTAGCGGGGCGACCTACGAGCAGTACTTC | CAISESLSGATYEQYF
NA | NA | TRBJ2-5 | TRBV7-9 | TGTGCCAGCAGCTCCAGGGATTTGACCCAGTACTTC | CASSSRDLTQYF
NA | NA | TRBJ2-7 | TRBV7-6 | TGTGCCAGCAGCTTAGCGGACAGACTAGATACTTACGAGCAGTACTTC | CASSLADRLDTYEQYF
NA | NA | TRBJ1-2 | TRBV2 | TGTGCCAGCAGTGAAGATGGGGCGGACGACTATGGCTACACCTTC | CASSEDGADDYGYTF
NA | TRBD2 | TRBJ2-3 | TRBV28 | TGTGCCAGCAGCCCGCCGGGACTACACACAGATACGCAGTATTTT | CASSPPGLHTDTQYF
NA | NA | TRBJ1-1 | TRBV7-6 | TGTGCCAGCACCGCTACGGCCGGTGGGGGGCTAGCGGGGGCTTTCTTT | CASTATAGGGLAGAFF
NA | NA | TRBJ2-1 | TRBV19 | TGTGCCAGTGGACTCAGGGGAGGGCTCTACAATGAGCAGTTCTTC | CASGLRGGLYNEQFF
NA | NA | TRBJ1-4 | TRBV13 | TGTGCCAGCAGCACACGGGACAACCTGAATGAAAAACTGTTTTTT | CASSTRDNLNEKLFF
NA | TRBD1 | TRBJ2-7 | TRBV9 | TGTGCCAGCAGCGTAGAGACAGGGAGTACCTACGAGCAGTACTTC | CASSVETGSTYEQYF
NA | TRBD1 | TRBJ2-7 | TRBV5-6 | TGTGCCAGCAGCTATGGGACAGGGATCTACGAGCAGTACTTC | CASSYGTGIYEQYF
NA | NA | TRBJ1-2 | TRBV28 | TGTGCCAGCAGTTTAGGGGGTTTGAGTGGCTACACCTTC | CASSLGGLSGYTF
once | TRBD1 | TRBJ1-4 | TRBV19 | TGTGCCAGTAGTATGGGACAGGGTGAATTGACTAATGAAAAACTGTTTTTT | CASSMGQGELTNEKLFF
NA | TRBD2 | TRBJ2-2 | TRBV6-5 | TGTGCCAGTAGTCCGGGGGAGGGCACCGGGGAGCTGTTTTTT | CASSPGEGTGELFF
NA | NA | TRBJ2-5 | TRBV9 | TGTGCCAGCAGCGTAGCGGGGTCCGGGGAGACCCAGTACTTC | CASSVAGSGETQYF
NA | NA | TRBJ1-2 | TRBV15 | TGTGCCACCAGCAGAGATTCGTCGGGCGATGGCTACACCTTC | CATSRDSSGDGYTF
once | TRBD1 | TRBJ2-3 | TRBV27 | TGTGCCAGCAGTCCAGACAGGGGGCGCGGGATAGATACGCAGTATTTT | CASSPDRGRGIDTQYF
NA | NA | TRBJ1-2 | TRBV7-8 | TGTGCCAGCTCCTACCAGGCGGGATACTATGGCTACACCTTC | CASSYQAGYYGYTF
NA | NA | TRBJ2-3 | TRBV9 | TGTGCCAGCAGCACTTGGTACACAGATACGCAGTATTTT | CASSTWYTDTQYF
NA | NA | TRBJ1-4 | TRBV28 | TGTGCCAGCAGTTTAACGGCCGGGGAGCTCGAAGAAAAACTGTTTTTT | CASSLTAGELEEKLFF
NA | TRBD2 | TRBJ2-7 | TRBV9 | TGTGCCAGCAGCTCAGAAACCGGGACTAGCCACATCCACGAGCAGTACTTC | CASSSETGTSHIHEQYF
NA | NA | TRBJ2-3 | TRBV5-1 | TGCGCCAGCAGCTTGTGGGGACCACACACAGATACGCAGTATTTT | CASSLWGPHTDTQYF
NA | TRBD2 | TRBJ2-3 | TRBV5-1 | TGCGCCAGCAGCTCCGGACTCTCTAGCGGGGTTTTTTTAGATACGCAGTATTTT | CASSSGLSSGVFLDTQYF
NA | NA | TRBJ1-6 | TRBV7-9 | TGTGCCAGCAGCTTAGCGAATTCACCCCTCCACTTT | CASSLANSPLHF
NA | NA | TRBJ1-5 | TRBV18 | TGTGCCAGCTCGCCGGGGGGGAGTCAGCCCCAGCATTTT | CASSPGGSQPQHF
NA | NA | TRBJ1-3 | TRBV5-4 | TGTGCCAGCAGGTCCGGGACTTCGAACACCATATATTTT | CASRSGTSNTIYF
few | NA | TRBJ1-4 | TRBV7-8 | TGTGCCAGCAGCTTATTCCGGGAAAAACTGTTTTTT | CASSLFREKLFF